This T cell receptor (beta chain) was profiled in a study of T-cell memory formation after mild COVID-19. Study-level findings and limits: That cross-reactive memory joined was suggested by some responding clones appearing in pre-infection memory. The main location of contracting CD4+ clones was CM and EM, and that of contracting CD8+ clones was EMRA.

Employing constant-segment primers, 5'RACE generated TCR alpha and TCR beta cDNA libraries bearing sample barcodes and UMIs. TCRdb recomputed calls from the 5' RACE reads with MiXCR, one row per CDR3 protein. The data hold around 200,000 distinct CDR3 sequences, with 16% observed a single time. This clonotype was seen a handful of times. Its antigen is unknown. V was trimmed by 1 base and J by 8 bases, leaving 15 bases between them. Germline V gene data show CDR1 as LGHNA and CDR2 as YSLEER. This CDR3 region has 15 residues. The specimen sequenced was PBMCs or a T cell subset sorted from them (not recorded which). This chain joins TRBV4-3 and TRBJ2-1; D is possibly TRBD2 (6 bases). The receptor comes from an adult woman who had mild COVID-19 (a few samples of this study predate the infection). Cell type and time point are not known. The CDR3 sequence is CASSQAPTSGYEQFF. CDR3 nucleotides: TGCGCCAGCAGCCAAGCCCCGACTAGTGGCTATGAGCAGTTCTTC.